This TCR beta chain was profiled in a study of blood T cells in healthy people across ages. As concerns this clonotype: Its antigen is still unknown.

Next came a second PCR, run for roughly 7 to 12 cycles, which used a sample-barcoded 5' primer along with a J-beta primer mix. TCRdb re-called the 5' RACE reads with MiXCR, one entry per CDR3 protein. The table has some 1.5 million distinct CDR3 sequences, under 30% seen once. Findings and caveats of the study: Greater diversity and more naive CD4+ cells were seen in long-lived donors than in aged donors.

The CDR3 extends over 16 amino acids. Trimming removed 4 bases from V and 0 bases from J; junction bases left unmatched: 9. Germline V gene data show CDR1 as SGDLS and CDR2 as YYNGEE. Samples each had at least 5.5 micrograms of total RNA extracted. Sequenced material: blood. The chain uses TRBV9 and TRBJ2-7; 8 positions agree with TRBD2. The clonotype comes from a woman aged 30 to 39 in good health. The CDR3 DNA follows: TGTGCCAGCAGCCCCTTCGTACTAGCGGCCTCCTACGAGCAGTACTTC. This translates into CASSPFVLAASYEQYF.